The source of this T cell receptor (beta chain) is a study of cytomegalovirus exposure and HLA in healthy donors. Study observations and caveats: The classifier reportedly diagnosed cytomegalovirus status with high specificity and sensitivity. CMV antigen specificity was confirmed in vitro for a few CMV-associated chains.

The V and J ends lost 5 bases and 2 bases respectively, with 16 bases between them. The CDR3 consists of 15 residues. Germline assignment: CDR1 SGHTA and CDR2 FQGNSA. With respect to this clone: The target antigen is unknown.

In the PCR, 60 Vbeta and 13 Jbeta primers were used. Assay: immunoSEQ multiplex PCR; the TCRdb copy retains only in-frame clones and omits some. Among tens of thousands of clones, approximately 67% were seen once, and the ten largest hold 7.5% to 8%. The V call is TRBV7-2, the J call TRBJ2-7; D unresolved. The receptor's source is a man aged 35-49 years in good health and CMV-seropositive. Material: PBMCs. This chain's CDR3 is CASSLEPTQTYEQYF. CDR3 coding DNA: TGTGCCAGCAGCCTAGAACCCACACAGACCTACGAGCAGTACTTC.